A selection of T cell receptor beta chains follows, all from one sample in a study of shared clonotypes between healthy human individuals. The data were produced by immunoSEQ multiplex PCR, yet TCRdb's version contains in-frame clones alone and is incomplete. This sample has about 2.5 million clones, with 85% to 95% found just once. Material: naive CD4+ T cells from PBMCs. The receptor source for this set is a man aged 18 to 29 in good health. Some clones in this sample may be carry-over from other donors' samples. The CDR3 runs from the conserved cysteine through the conserved F or W. A D gene is named only where the DNA matches it firmly. Size values are once, few and many counts, or a class for expanded clones, and some rows have none.

j_call d_call clone_size v_call cdr3_nt cdr3_aa
TRBJ1-2 TRBD1 . TRBV5-1 TGCGCCAGCAGCGGAGGGCCGGGACAGGGGCTTCATGGCTACACCTTC CASSGGPGQGLHGYTF
TRBJ1-3 . . TRBV19 TGTGCCAGTAGTATTCGGGGCTCTGGAAACACCATATATTTT CASSIRGSGNTIYF
TRBJ2-7 TRBD2 . TRBV9 TGTGCCAGCAGCGTTATAGCGGGAGGAGACGAGCAGTACTTC CASSVIAGGDEQYF
TRBJ2-5 . . TRBV25-1 TGTGCCAGCAGTGACCCTTGGGCAACTCAAGAGACCCAGTACTTC CASSDPWATQETQYF
TRBJ1-1 . once TRBV7-9 TGTGCCAGCAGTTATAGAGAGAACACTGAAGCTTTCTTT CASSYRENTEAFF
TRBJ2-7 . once TRBV2 TGTGCCAGCAGTGAAGGAGAATCCGGCGAGCAGTACTTC CASSEGESGEQYF
TRBJ1-4 . once TRBV29-1 TGCAGCGTTCTTTTATCAGGGAATGAAAAACTGTTTTTT CSVLLSGNEKLFF
TRBJ1-2 . once TRBV28 TGTGCCAGCTACGGGGGGAGCGGCGGCTACACCTTC CASYGGSGGYTF
TRBJ1-1 . . TRBV10-3 TGTGCCATAACGGCAGGCCACACCATGAACACTGAAGCTTTCTTT CAITAGHTMNTEAFF
TRBJ1-6 . . TRBV28 TGTGCCAGCAGTTTAGGGCCCCCCCGGTCACCCCTCCACTTT CASSLGPPRSPLHF
TRBJ2-7 TRBD2 . TRBV28 TGTGCCAGCAGTCAACTAGCGACCCGTAACTACGAGCAGTACTTC CASSQLATRNYEQYF
TRBJ1-1 . . TRBV4-1 TGCGCCAGCAGCCAAGTACGCGGACAAAAAGCTTTCTTT CASSQVRGQKAFF
TRBJ1-1 TRBD1 . TRBV10-3 TGTGCCATCAGTGAGTCAACAGGGGCGAACACTGAAGCTTTCTTT CAISESTGANTEAFF
TRBJ2-5 . . TRBV25-1 TGTGCCAGTGGGCGCAGTGAGACCCAGTACTTC CASGRSETQYF
TRBJ1-3 . . TRBV2 TGTGCCAGCGGAGGGAGGGGTCCTCGTAGGCAGTCTGGAAACACCATATATTTT CASGGRGPRRQSGNTIYF
TRBJ1-2 TRBD1 . TRBV6-6 TGTGCCAGCAGTTACCCTGACAGGGGCGGGGGCTACACCTTC CASSYPDRGGGYTF
TRBJ2-7 TRBD2 . TRBV4-1 TGCGCCAGCAGCCGCAACGCGAATAGCGGGAGGGCCTACGAGCAGTACTTC CASSRNANSGRAYEQYF
TRBJ1-1 . few TRBV29-1 TGCAGCGTTGCGAGGCATAACACTGAAGCTTTCTTT CSVARHNTEAFF
TRBJ1-2 . . TRBV14 TGTGCCAGCAGCCAAGACCCCTATGGCTACACCTTC CASSQDPYGYTF
TRBJ2-1 . . TRBV21-1 TGTGCCAGCAACACAGGGTTTTACAATGAGCAGTTCTTC CASNTGFYNEQFF
TRBJ2-3 . . TRBV11-2 TGTGCCAGCAGCTTAGGTACAGCTAACGCAGATACGCAGTATTTT CASSLGTANADTQYF
TRBJ2-2 . . TRBV11-2 TGTGCCAGCAGCTTCGCTACTCGGAACACCGGGGAGCTGTTTTTT CASSFATRNTGELFF
TRBJ2-7 TRBD1 . TRBV5-4 TGTGCCAGCAGCCCGGGACAGGGGCTATTCTCCTACGAGCAGTACTTC CASSPGQGLFSYEQYF
TRBJ1-1 . . TRBV5-4 TGTGCCAGCAGCTTGGGACAGACCCTTATGAACACTGAAGCTTTCTTT CASSLGQTLMNTEAFF
TRBJ2-3 TRBD2 . TRBV6-6 TGTGCCAGCAGACTTGGACTAGCAGACACAGATACGCAGTATTTT CASRLGLADTDTQYF
TRBJ2-3 . once TRBV7-2 TGTGCCAGCACCCTGGGAGGGGGGACAGATACGCAGTATTTT CASTLGGGTDTQYF
TRBJ1-3 TRBD1 . TRBV18 TGTGCCAGCTCACATCCGGGACAGAGCTCTGGAAACACCATATATTTT CASSHPGQSSGNTIYF
TRBJ2-5 TRBD2 . TRBV5-6 TGTGCCAGCAGCGGGGGACTAGCGGGAGCCCAAGAGACCCAGTACTTC CASSGGLAGAQETQYF
TRBJ2-7 . . TRBV7-2 TGTGCCAGCAGCTTAGGGGTAGACTACGAGCAGTACTTC CASSLGVDYEQYF
TRBJ1-1 . . TRBV5-6 TGTGCCAGCAGCGTGGACGGCCGAACTGGTGAAGCTTTCTTT CASSVDGRTGEAFF
TRBJ2-3 . . TRBV7-2 TGTGCCAGCAGCTTCTATTGGGACCCTGGGGATACGCAGTATTTT CASSFYWDPGDTQYF
TRBJ1-3 . . TRBV25-1 TGTGCCAGCATGAGGGGGACTGGAAACACCATATATTTT CASMRGTGNTIYF
TRBJ2-7 TRBD1 once TRBV4-1 TGCGCCAGCAGCCGCCCGGGACAGACGGTCGAGCAGTACTTC CASSRPGQTVEQYF
TRBJ1-5 . once TRBV4-1 TGCGCCAGCAGCCAAGACGGGACCGGCAATCAGCCCCAGCATTTT CASSQDGTGNQPQHF
TRBJ2-7 TRBD2 . TRBV28 TGTGCCAGCAGTTTGCTAGCGGCTGAGCAGTACTTC CASSLLAAEQYF
TRBJ2-2 . . TRBV4-1 TGCGCCAGCAGCCAAGGGAGACGGACGAACACCGGGGAGCTGTTTTTT CASSQGRRTNTGELFF
TRBJ2-2 TRBD1 . TRBV6-5 TGTGCCAGCAGCAGACAGGGGCAGAACACCGGGGAGCTGTTTTTT CASSRQGQNTGELFF
TRBJ2-2 . . TRBV29-1 TGCAGCGTTGAAGATCCTCCCCGGACCGGGGAGCTGTTTTTT CSVEDPPRTGELFF
TRBJ2-3 . . TRBV29-1 TGCAGCGCTTCCGGGATATACACAGATACGCAGTATTTT CSASGIYTDTQYF
TRBJ2-7 . . TRBV6-5 TGTGCCAGCAGTCACAGGGTGGGGAGCTCCTACGAGCAGTACTTC CASSHRVGSSYEQYF
TRBJ2-5 . once TRBV7-8 TGTGCCAGCAGCTTTCACCGACGGGAGACCCAGTACTTC CASSFHRRETQYF
TRBJ2-7 . . TRBV5-6 TGTGCCAGCAGTCTTAGGGGACTCCTCTACGAGCAGTACTTC CASSLRGLLYEQYF
TRBJ2-3 TRBD2 . TRBV25-1 TGTGCCAGCAGTGATCTAGCGGGCAGATCGACAGATACGCAGTATTTT CASSDLAGRSTDTQYF
TRBJ2-1 TRBD1 . TRBV19 TGTGCCAGTAGTAGGGACAGCACGGGCAATGAGCAGTTCTTC CASSRDSTGNEQFF
TRBJ2-2 . . TRBV27 TGTGCCAGCAGTTTATTCGGTGCCGCGAACACCGGGGAGCTGTTTTTT CASSLFGAANTGELFF
TRBJ2-5 TRBD1 once TRBV5-1 TGCGCCAGCAGTTCCGCCTTGACAGGGGGGCAAGAGACCCAGTACTTC CASSSALTGGQETQYF
TRBJ2-1 TRBD1 once TRBV5-1 TGCGCCAGCAGCTTCGGACAGGGGGTCCGTAGGCAGTTCTTC CASSFGQGVRRQFF
TRBJ2-7 TRBD1 . TRBV5-1 TGCGCCAGCAGCTTAGTTGGCCAGGGGGCGTCCGGTTTGTGGGAGCAGTACTTC CASSLVGQGASGLWEQYF
TRBJ1-5 TRBD1 . TRBV7-2 TGTGCCAGCAGCTTGGACAGGGAGCAGCCCCAGCATTTT CASSLDREQPQHF
TRBJ2-3 . . TRBV5-1 TGCGCCAGCAGCTTGGTTCCTACCACAGATACGCAGTATTTT CASSLVPTTDTQYF
TRBJ2-7 . . TRBV5-6 TGTGCCAGCAGCTTGAAGGGGGGCACTGGGTTCTACGAGCAGTACTTC CASSLKGGTGFYEQYF
TRBJ1-1 . . TRBV28 TGTGCCAGCAGTTTAGGGCGCCCGAACGCTTTCTTT CASSLGRPNAFF
TRBJ1-5 . . TRBV6-1 TGTGCCAGCAGGCCGGGGCAGAATCAGCCCCAGCATTTT CASRPGQNQPQHF